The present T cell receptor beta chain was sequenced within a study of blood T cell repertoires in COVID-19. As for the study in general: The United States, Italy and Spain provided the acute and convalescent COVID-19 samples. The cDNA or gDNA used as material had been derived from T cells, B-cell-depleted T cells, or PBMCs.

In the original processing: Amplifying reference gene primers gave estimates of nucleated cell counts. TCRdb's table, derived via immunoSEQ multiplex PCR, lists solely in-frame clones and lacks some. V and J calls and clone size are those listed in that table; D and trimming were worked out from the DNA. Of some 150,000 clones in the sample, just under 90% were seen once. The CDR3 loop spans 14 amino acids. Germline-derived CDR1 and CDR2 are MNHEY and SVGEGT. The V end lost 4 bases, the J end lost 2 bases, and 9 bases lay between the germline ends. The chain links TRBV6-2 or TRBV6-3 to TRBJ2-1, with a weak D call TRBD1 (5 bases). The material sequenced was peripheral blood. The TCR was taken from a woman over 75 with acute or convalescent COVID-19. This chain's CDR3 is CASSSSGTYNEQFF. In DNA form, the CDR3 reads TGTGCCAGCAGTTCTTCAGGGACCTACAATGAGCAGTTCTTC.